These 3 T cell receptor beta chains originate from one sample sequenced in a study of PD-1 blockade in classical Hodgkin lymphoma. Every single patient, without exception, relapsed after autologous stem cell transplantation, and brentuximab vedotin exposure varied. The assay was immunoSEQ multiplex PCR, and TCRdb's table has in-frame clones only and misses some. The sample holds about 22,000 clones, about 78% seen once. The sequencing here drew on peripheral blood mononuclear cells (PBMCs), taken before the second cycle of nivolumab. The receptors were sampled from a human donor with classical Hodgkin lymphoma.

This clone was seen more than once but under ten times. The rearrangement uses TRBV5-5 and TRBJ1-2, with D unclear. The V gene lost 1 base and the J gene lost 0 bases, with 7 bases spanning the gap. From germline, CDR1 is SGHKS and CDR2 YYEKEE (reference sequence). The CDR3 covers 14 residues. CDR3 amino acids: CASSLLAANYGYTF. The CDR3 DNA follows: TGTGCCAGCAGCTTGTTGGCAGCTAACTATGGCTACACCTTC.

The CDR3 here is CASSLRDRGVIRGKLFF. Written as DNA, the CDR3 is TGTGCCAGCAGCTTACGGGACAGGGGGGTTATTAGAGGAAAACTGTTTTTT. The rearrangement links TRBV7-8 to TRBJ1-4; TRBD1 aligns across 11 bases. This CDR3 contains 17 residues. Per germline, CDR1 SGHVS and CDR2 FQNEAQ. J lost 10 bases, V lost 2 bases, and 12 bases had no gene match.

The V and J genes are TRBV5-1 and TRBJ1-6; D remains ambiguous. Trimming removed 1 base from V and 7 bases from J, with 9 bases in between. CDR3 length: 14 residues. Looked up from germline, CDR1 is SGHRS and CDR2 is YFSETQ. The CDR3 protein is CASSLPQENSPLHF. The CDR3 DNA follows: TGCGCCAGCAGCTTGCCCCAGGAAAATTCACCCCTCCACTTT.